One and the same sample provided the 18 T cell receptor beta chains below, sequenced in a study of blood T cells in healthy people across ages. A J-beta primer mix and a sample-barcoded 5' primer were used in a second PCR of about 7 to 12 cycles. One entry per CDR3 protein, called by TCRdb with MiXCR from the 5' RACE reads. Of hundreds of thousands of distinct CDR3 sequences in the sample, about 32% were seen once. The sequenced material came from blood. Every receptor here comes from a woman older than 75 in good health.

This clonotype was counted ten times or more. The V gene is TRBV20-1, the J gene TRBJ2-5; TRBD2 aligns across 13 bases. The CDR3 totals 15 residues. Germline CDR1 and CDR2: DFQATT and SNEGSKA (reference sequence). The V and J ends lost 6 bases and 5 bases, in that order; junction bases with no gene match: 9. The CDR3 protein is CSAPTSGGARETQYF. CDR3 in DNA: TGCAGTGCACCCACTAGCGGGGGGGCCCGGGAGACCCAGTACTTC.

This clonotype has at least ten counts. J is TRBJ1-2 and V is TRBV5-1, with D possibly matching TRBD1 (5 bases). This CDR3 has 14 amino acids. The germline V gene has CDR1 SGHRS and CDR2 YFSETQ. V shed 0 bases and J shed 7 bases, with 13 bases lying between them. CDR3 protein: CASSLVDGGRGYTF. The CDR3 region has the DNA TGCGCCAGCAGCTTGGTAGACGGGGGTCGTGGCTACACCTTC.

This clonotype was seen many times. The gene calls are TRBV20-1 and TRBJ2-5; possibly TRBD2 for D (5 bases). Germline V gene sequence: CDR1 DFQATT, CDR2 SNEGSKA (reference sequence). Trimming took off 5 bases at V and 1 base at J, with 8 bases between the two ends. CDR3 length equals 12 residues. CDR3 DNA sequence: TGCAGTGCTGGGGAGAGCCAAGAGACCCAGTACTTC. Translating gives CSAGESQETQYF.

Of note for this clonotype: One junction end does not reproduce the germline sequence, and a read error may be involved. The J gene is TRBJ2-7, the V gene TRBV3-1; no clear D. The CDR3 length is 14 residues. Germline V gene sequence: CDR1 LGHDT, CDR2 YNNKEL (reference sequence). The CDR3 sequence is CASSQDLRIYEQYF. As DNA, the CDR3 is TGTGCCAGCAGTCAAGATCTTAGAATCTACGAGCAGTACTTC.

The genes are TRBV30 and TRBJ1-1; a possible D gene is TRBD1 (5 bases). Germline V gives CDR1 GTSNPN, CDR2 SVGIG (reference sequence). V was trimmed by 0 bases and J by 4 bases, leaving 9 bases between them. The CDR3 length is 13 residues. In DNA form, the CDR3 reads TGTGCCTGGAGTGTACGGAGGGGCACTGAAGCTTTCTTT. Encoded protein: CAWSVRRGTEAFF.

Points on this clonotype: Germline and junction disagree at one end, which may indicate a read error. The chain uses TRBV6-2 or TRBV6-3 and TRBJ1-6; D is uncertain. This CDR3 is built from 14 residues. Germline CDR1 and CDR2: MNHEY and SVGEGT. The CDR3 sequence: CAISAGQDNSPLHF. The CDR3 DNA reads TGTGCCATCAGTGCGGGCCAGGATAATTCACCCCTCCACTTT.

This clonotype was counted many times. The J gene is TRBJ1-5, the V gene TRBV2; unclear D gene. The CDR3 totals 13 residues. V was pared by 3 bases and J by 1 base, with 4 bases between. Germline V gene sequence: CDR1 SNHLY, CDR2 FYNNEI. The CDR3 is CASSDDSNQPQHF. For the CDR3, the DNA is TGTGCCAGCAGTGACGACAGCAATCAGCCCCAGCATTTT.

Concerning this clonotype itself: A read error may explain this, as a much larger clone is one base away. This chain uses TRBV29-1 with TRBJ2-1; 7 bases fit TRBD2. V lost 7 bases, J lost 0 bases, and 6 bases stayed unmatched. CDR1 is SQVTM, CDR2 ANQGSEA, per germline. The CDR3 sequence is 14 residues long. The CDR3: CSADGGSSYNEQFF. CDR3 coding DNA: TGCAGCGCGGACGGGGGGAGCTCCTACAATGAGCAGTTCTTC.

There are a few counts of this clonotype. A much larger clone sits a single nucleotide away, making a read error possible. CDR3 nucleotide sequence: TGTGCCAGCAGCTTAGATAGGGGAAAAAGCTCCTACGATGAGCAGTTCTTC. Protein sequence: CASSLDRGKSSYDEQFF. V and J are TRBV7-9 and TRBJ2-1; D may be TRBD1 (5 bases). CDR3 length: 17 amino acids. CDR1 and CDR2 from the germline V gene are SEHNR and FQNEAQ (reference sequence).

DNA for the CDR3: TGTGCCAGCAGCTCAGTCATTTGGGGACAGAGCTACGAGCAGTACTTC. Its translation is CASSSVIWGQSYEQYF. The chain carries TRBV7-2 and TRBJ2-5, with 7 bases identical to TRBD1. The last part of the DNA fits TRBJ2-7 better; the J call may be wrong. Germline V gene sequence: CDR1 SGHTA, CDR2 FQGNSA. This CDR3 region has 16 residues.

This clonotype was seen repeatedly, ten times or more. The rearrangement uses TRBV4-1 and TRBJ2-5; the match to TRBD1 covers 8 bases. The ends lost 3 bases at V and 1 base at J; junction bases unmatched: 7. The CDR3 has 16 amino acids. Germline V gene lookup returns CDR1 MGHRA and CDR2 YSYEKL. The CDR3: CASSHYSQGVQETQYF. The CDR3 DNA sequence: TGCGCCAGCAGCCATTACTCACAGGGGGTCCAAGAGACCCAGTACTTC.

The chain employs TRBV24-1 and TRBJ2-3, with D possibly matching TRBD2 (6 bases). Per the germline V gene, CDR1 is KGHDR and CDR2 is SFDVKD. Trimming shortened V by 4 bases and J by 6 bases, and 13 bases separated the two germline ends. The CDR3 totals 14 residues. The chain's CDR3 is CATSEGSGEDTQYF. CDR3 nucleotides: TGTGCCACCAGTGAAGGGTCGGGGGAGGATACGCAGTATTTT.

In its sample, this clonotype was seen many times. V is TRBV5-1 and J is TRBJ2-5, with 9 bases identical to TRBD1. Trimming at V came to 6 bases and at J to 4 bases, leaving 7 bases not matched to a gene. Germline V gene lookup returns CDR1 SGHRS and CDR2 YFSETQ. This CDR3 spans 14 amino acids. In nucleotides, the CDR3 is TGCGCCAGCAATAACAGGGGGCGCGGAGAGACCCAGTACTTC. Translating gives CASNNRGRGETQYF.

The chain joins TRBV29-1 to TRBJ1-4; 7 positions match TRBD1. The germline gives CDR1 SQVTM, CDR2 ANQGSEA. V trimming: 6 bases; J trimming: 5 bases; junction bases outside the gene matches: 9. There are 14 residues in the CDR3. CDR3 coding DNA: TGCAGCGTCCGTGGACAGGTCCTCAATGAAAAACTGTTTTTT. Protein sequence: CSVRGQVLNEKLFF.

The rearrangement links TRBV7-8 to TRBJ1-1, with TRBD1 as a possible D gene (6 bases). The CDR3 covers 15 residues. Per germline, CDR1 SGHVS and CDR2 FQNEAQ. The germline V and J ends were trimmed by 1 base and 3 bases, with 12 bases remaining between them. CDR3 in DNA: TGTGCCAGCAGCTTAGTCCGGGGGGCTGACACTGAAGCTTTCTTT. It specifies CASSLVRGADTEAFF.

The V call is TRBV29-1, the J call TRBJ1-2; D not certain. Germline CDR1 is SQVTM and CDR2 is ANQGSEA. With 2 bases removed from V and 13 bases from J, the gap between germline ends came to 8 bases. The length of the CDR3 is 9 residues. CDR3 bases: TGCAGCGTTGAAAACGCCCGCACCTTC. It is translated as CSVENARTF.

The gene calls are TRBV4-2 and TRBJ1-2, with D perhaps matching TRBD1 (5 bases). CDR1 and CDR2 (germline): LGHNA, YNFKEQ. The V gene lost 4 bases and the J gene lost 5 bases, with 14 bases spanning the gap. The CDR3 contains 14 residues. The CDR3 DNA sequence: TGTGCCAGCAGCCCGACACGGGGGGAATATGGCTACACCTTC. This sequence encodes CASSPTRGEYGYTF.

This clonotype has only a few counts. This rearrangement joins TRBV6-4 to TRBJ1-1, with TRBD1 matching over 7 bases. Germline loops: CDR1 MRHNA, CDR2 SNTAGT. The CDR3 totals 14 residues. The J segment lost 4 bases and the V segment lost 7 bases, leaving 9 bases of the junction unmatched. Here the CDR3 DNA reads TGTGCCAGCAAAACACAGGGGAGCGGCACTGAAGCTTTCTTT. Its protein product is CASKTQGSGTEAFF.